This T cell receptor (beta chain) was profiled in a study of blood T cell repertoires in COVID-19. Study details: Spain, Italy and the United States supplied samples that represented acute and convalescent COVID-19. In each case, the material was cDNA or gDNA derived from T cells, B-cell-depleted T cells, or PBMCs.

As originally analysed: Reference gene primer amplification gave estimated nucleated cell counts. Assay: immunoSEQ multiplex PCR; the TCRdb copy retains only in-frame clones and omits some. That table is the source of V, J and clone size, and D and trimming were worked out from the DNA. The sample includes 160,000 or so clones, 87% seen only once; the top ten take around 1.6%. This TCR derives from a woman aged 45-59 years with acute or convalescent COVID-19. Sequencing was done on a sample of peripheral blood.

CDR3 in amino acids: CASSATNRDGYTF. Here the CDR3 DNA reads TGTGCCAGCAGCGCGACGAACAGGGATGGCTACACCTTC. This sequence joins TRBV7-8 and TRBJ1-2; D may be TRBD1 (6 bases). The CDR3 length is 13 residues. Germline-derived CDR1 and CDR2 are SGHVS and FQNEAQ. V was trimmed by 5 bases and J by 6 bases, leaving 13 bases between them.